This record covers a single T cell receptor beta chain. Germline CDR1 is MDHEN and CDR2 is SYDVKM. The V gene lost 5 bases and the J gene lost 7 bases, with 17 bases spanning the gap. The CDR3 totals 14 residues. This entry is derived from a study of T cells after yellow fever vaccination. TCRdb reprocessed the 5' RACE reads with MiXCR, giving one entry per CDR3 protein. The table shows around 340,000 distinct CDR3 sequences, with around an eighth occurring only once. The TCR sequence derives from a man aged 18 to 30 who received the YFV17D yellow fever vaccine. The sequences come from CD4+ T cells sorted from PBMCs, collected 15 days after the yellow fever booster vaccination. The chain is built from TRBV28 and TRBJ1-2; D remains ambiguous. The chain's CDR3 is CASSLPDAARGYTF. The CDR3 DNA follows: TGTGCCAGCAGTCTCCCCGACGCCGCGCGTGGCTACACCTTC.